These 14 T cell receptor beta chains came from one sample sequenced in a study of neurological immune-mediated disorders. MiXCR, applied by TCRdb to the 5' RACE reads, yields one record per CDR3 protein. The data show tens of thousands of distinct CDR3 sequences, over 3% seen once. Input material: PBMCs. These receptor sequences come from a man aged 40-49 years with multiple sclerosis.

This clonotype has at least ten counts. The J gene is TRBJ1-2, the V gene TRBV10-3, with D tentatively TRBD1 (5 bases). The V end lost 6 bases, the J end lost 6 bases, and 17 bases lay between the germline ends. This CDR3 has 14 residues. The germline CDR1 and CDR2 sequences are ENHRY and SYGVKD. In DNA form, the CDR3 reads TGTGCCATCAGCGACGGGACTGAGACCAATGGCTACACCTTC. This encodes CAISDGTETNGYTF.

The sample holds many counts of this clonotype. This sequence joins TRBV7-2 and TRBJ1-4, with 7 bases that match TRBD1. Germline V gene sequence: CDR1 SGHTA, CDR2 FQGNSA. After removal of 6 bases from V and 7 bases from J, the junction contained 11 bases not matched to a gene. CDR3 length equals 15 residues. CDR3: CASSLDRAPSEKLFF. The CDR3 DNA reads as TGTGCCAGCAGTCTCGACAGGGCGCCAAGTGAAAAACTGTTTTTT.

The chain carries TRBV3-1 and TRBJ2-2; D is unresolved. Trimming cost V 4 bases and J 2 bases, with 11 bases left between them. The CDR3 spans 15 residues. CDR1 and CDR2 (germline): LGHDT, YNNKEL (reference sequence). CDR3 coding DNA: TGTGCCAGCAGCCCCCGAACGGGTAACACCGGGGAGCTGTTTTTT. This codes for CASSPRTGNTGELFF.

This clonotype was recorded many times. J is TRBJ2-7 and V is TRBV20-1, with D perhaps TRBD2 (5 bases). V dropped 0 bases and J dropped 3 bases, with 12 bases sitting between them. CDR1 DFQATT and CDR2 SNEGSKA come from the germline V gene (reference sequence). There are 14 residues in the CDR3. Here the CDR3 DNA reads TGCAGTGCTAGAGATCACCAACTAGTCTACGAGCAGTACTTC. Its protein product is CSARDHQLVYEQYF.

This clonotype is labeled as medium-sized. J is TRBJ2-7 and V is TRBV29-1; TRBD1 matches 7 bases. This CDR3 contains 14 residues. J was trimmed by 0 bases and V by 3 bases; bases with no gene match: 5. Per germline, CDR1 SQVTM and CDR2 ANQGSEA. Here the CDR3 reads CSVEGQPFSYEQYF. The CDR3 DNA sequence: TGCAGCGTTGAGGGACAGCCCTTCTCCTACGAGCAGTACTTC.

At least ten counts were recorded for this clonotype. This chain connects TRBV7-9 to TRBJ2-6; D gene unclear. Germline V gene sequence: CDR1 SEHNR, CDR2 FQNEAQ (reference sequence). The CDR3 runs 15 residues. The ends were cut back, 5 bases at V and 0 bases at J, with 8 bases in the middle. In DNA form, the CDR3 reads TGTGCCAGCAGCCACATAACCTCTGGGGCCAACGTCCTGACTTTC. Encoded protein: CASSHITSGANVLTF.

This clonotype was counted many times. The CDR3, as DNA: TGCGCCAGCAGTCCCGGGACTAGCGGGGGGGCGCAAGAGACCCAGTACTTC. Translated: CASSPGTSGGAQETQYF. This chain connects TRBV5-1 to TRBJ2-5, with 16 nucleotides matching TRBD2. V dropped 5 bases and J dropped 2; count of bases not matched to a gene: 6. The CDR3 is 17 amino acids. The germline V gene encodes CDR1 SGHRS and CDR2 YFSETQ.

A remark on this clonotype: Given a much more abundant clone one base away, this may be a read error. The chain combines TRBV20-1 with TRBJ2-7; D is undetermined. V gave up 6 bases and J gave up 7 bases, with 22 bases separating them. The CDR3 totals 14 residues. Germline V gene data show CDR1 as DFQATT and CDR2 as SNEGSKA (reference sequence). For the CDR3, the DNA is TGCAGTGCGAGCGATGGGATCTCGGGTAAAGAGCAGTACTTC. Translating it yields CSASDGISGKEQYF.

The CDR3 nucleotides read TGCGCCAGCAGCCTAACGGGCCGGGACAGGGGCGACATTAACTATGGCTACACCTTC. This encodes CASSLTGRDRGDINYGYTF. The chain joins TRBV5-1 to TRBJ1-2, with TRBD1 matching over 10 bases. Germline values: CDR1 SGHRS, CDR2 YFSETQ. CDR3 length: 19 amino acids. V trimming: 4 bases; J trimming: 1 base; junction bases outside the gene matches: 16.

This clonotype was recorded many times. The chain combines TRBV7-2 with TRBJ2-1; TRBD2 is a possible D gene (6 bases). Trimming removed 6 bases at V and 1 base at J, with 22 bases between. The CDR3 totals 18 residues. Germline lookup yields CDR1 SGHTA and CDR2 FQGNSA. This chain's CDR3 is CASSPRARAGKSYNEQFF. CDR3 nucleotide sequence: TGTGCCAGCAGTCCTCGCGCTCGTGCGGGGAAGTCCTACAATGAGCAGTTCTTC.

This clonotype was seen repeatedly, ten times or more. The chain combines TRBV5-1 with TRBJ2-5, with D possibly being TRBD1 (6 bases). This CDR3 region has 15 residues. The germline V and J ends were trimmed by 4 bases and 1 base, with 14 bases remaining between them. Germline V CDR1 and CDR2: SGHRS, YFSETQ. The CDR3 loop reads CASSPWTDSQETQYF. CDR3 bases: TGCGCCAGCAGCCCCTGGACAGACAGCCAAGAGACCCAGTACTTC.

This clonotype was seen many times. The V gene is TRBV20-1, the J gene TRBJ2-3, with 13 bases that match TRBD2. This CDR3 is built from 16 residues. Germline V gives CDR1 DFQATT, CDR2 SNEGSKA (reference sequence). Germline trimming cut 6 bases from V and 2 bases from J; bases unmatched to any gene: 8. Written as DNA, the CDR3 is TGCAGTGCGAAAGGACTAGCGGGGGTGTACACAGATACGCAGTATTTT. It translates to CSAKGLAGVYTDTQYF.

This clonotype was found many times. A read error may produce the germline difference seen at one junction end. The chain combines TRBV5-1 with TRBJ1-6; D ambiguous. The germline CDR1 and CDR2 sequences are SGHRS and YFSETQ. The CDR3 totals 13 residues. The CDR3 region is CASSFGRDSPLNF. Written as DNA, the CDR3 is TGCGCCAGCAGCTTCGGACGAGACTCACCCCTCAACTTT. Combining the CDR3 with reference TRBV5-1 and TRBJ1-6 gives the whole variable domain KAGVTQTPRYLIKTRGQQVTLSCSPISGHRSVSWYQQTPGQGLQFLFEYFSETQRNKGNFPGRFSGRQFSNSRSEMNVSTLELGDSALYLCASSFGRDSPLNFGNGTRLTVT.

This clonotype is medium-sized in the sample. The gene calls are TRBV7-3 and TRBJ2-7; 7 bases line up with TRBD1. The CDR3 is 13 residues long. The V and J ends lost 3 bases and 3 bases, in that order; junction bases with no gene match: 2. Germline V CDR1 and CDR2: SGHTA, FQGTGA. CDR3 sequence reads: CASSFNRGYEQYF. DNA of the CDR3: TGTGCCAGCAGCTTCAACAGGGGCTACGAGCAGTACTTC.